This T cell receptor (beta chain) was identified in a study of blood T cell repertoires in COVID-19. Whole-study context: The United States, Italy and Spain were the sources of the acute and convalescent COVID-19 samples. T cells, B-cell-depleted T cells, or PBMCs supplied cDNA or gDNA.

Sequencing used immunoSEQ multiplex PCR; TCRdb keeps in-frame clones, though not all of them. The table shows about 180,000 clones, with roughly nine tenths occurring only once. The CDR3 has 13 residues. CDR1 SGHNT and CDR2 YENEEA come from the germline V gene. J was trimmed by 7 bases and V by 4 bases; bases with no gene match: 5. The sequenced sample was peripheral blood. The rearrangement uses TRBV11-3 and TRBJ1-1; 8 bases agree with TRBD1. The sequence was obtained from a man between 18 and 29 years old who had recovered from COVID-19. CDR3 DNA sequence: TGTGCCAGCAGCTCGGACAGGGATTTTGAAGCTTTCTTT. This sequence encodes CASSSDRDFEAFF.